The present T cell receptor beta chain was sequenced within a study of blood T cell repertoires in COVID-19. Sequenced by immunoSEQ multiplex PCR; TCRdb stores in-frame clones only, minus some. Among approximately 250,000 clones listed, over 75% were seen once. The Seattle patients, enrolled during active infection, were followed longitudinally. The origin of this receptor is a man aged 45-65 years with COVID-19, enrolled during active disease. Sample: peripheral blood.

The CDR3 nucleotides are TGTGCCAGCAGTTCACTAGCACAAGAGACCCAGTACTTC. Its protein product is CASSSLAQETQYF. The chain couples TRBV6-5 to TRBJ2-5; D perhaps matches TRBD2 (6 bases). This CDR3 region has 13 residues. Looked up from germline, CDR1 is MNHEY and CDR2 is SVGAGI. V was cut by 4 bases and J by 2 bases, with 8 bases left in between.